This T cell receptor (beta chain) appears in the sequencing data of a study of cytomegalovirus exposure and HLA in healthy donors. The PCR employed 60 Vbeta primers together with 13 Jbeta primers. Generated by immunoSEQ multiplex PCR, the TCRdb table keeps only in-frame clones and is missing some. The data contain some 110,000 clones, roughly 74% of them singletons. The CDR3 covers 17 residues. CDR1 is MNHEY and CDR2 is SMNVEV in the germline V gene (reference sequence). The ends lost 5 bases at V and 0 bases at J; junction bases unmatched: 7. The sequenced sample was PBMCs. This clonotype was obtained from a woman aged 30 to 39 in good health and CMV-seronegative. J is TRBJ2-1 and V is TRBV27, with 10 bases fitting TRBD1. The DNA for the CDR3 is TGTGCCAGCAGTGGAGACAGGGGGCTCGTCTCCTACAATGAGCAGTTCTTC. It translates to CASSGDRGLVSYNEQFF.